This T cell receptor (beta chain) was retrieved from a study of blood T cell repertoires in COVID-19. At the level of the study: Sites across the United States, Italy and Spain contributed samples from acute and convalescent COVID-19. PBMCs, B-cell-depleted T cells, or T cells provided the cDNA or gDNA that made up the material.

Looked up from germline, CDR1 is MDHEN and CDR2 is SYDVKM. The CDR3 has 15 amino acids. V was clipped by 6 bases and J by 7 bases; unmatched bases: 9. Per the authors' pipeline: Reference gene primer amplification yielded estimated nucleated cell counts. Assay: immunoSEQ multiplex PCR; the TCRdb copy retains only in-frame clones and omits some. V, J and clone size derive from that table, while D and trimming were established from the DNA sequence. Seen here are roughly 390,000 clones, 85% observed once, and the top ten hold roughly 3.7%. This TCR derives from a woman under 30 with acute or convalescent COVID-19. The specimen sequenced was peripheral blood. The V call is TRBV28, the J call TRBJ2-4, with TRBD1 matching over 10 bases. CDR3 loop: CASSQPGQGGNIQYF. CDR3 nucleotides: TGTGCCAGCAGCCAGCCAGGACAGGGGGGGAACATTCAGTACTTC.